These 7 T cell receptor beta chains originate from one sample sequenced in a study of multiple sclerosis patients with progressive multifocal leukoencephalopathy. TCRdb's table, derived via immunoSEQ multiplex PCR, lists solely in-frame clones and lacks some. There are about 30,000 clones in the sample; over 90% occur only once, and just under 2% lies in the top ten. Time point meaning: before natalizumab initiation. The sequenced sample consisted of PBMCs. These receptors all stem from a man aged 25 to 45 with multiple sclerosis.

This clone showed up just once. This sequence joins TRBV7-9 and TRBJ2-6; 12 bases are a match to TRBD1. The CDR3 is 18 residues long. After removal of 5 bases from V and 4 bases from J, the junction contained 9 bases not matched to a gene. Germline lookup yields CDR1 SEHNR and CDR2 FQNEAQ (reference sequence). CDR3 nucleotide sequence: TGTGCCAGCAGCCCGCGGCCGGGACAGGGGGCCGGGGCCAACGTCCTGACTTTC. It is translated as CASSPRPGQGAGANVLTF.

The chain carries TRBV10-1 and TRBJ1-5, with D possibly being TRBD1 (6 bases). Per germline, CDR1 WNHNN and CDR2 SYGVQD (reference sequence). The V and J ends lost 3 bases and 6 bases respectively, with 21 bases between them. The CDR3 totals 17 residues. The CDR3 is CASSDVRTEDPSQPQHF. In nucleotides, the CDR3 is TGCGCCAGCAGTGATGTAAGGACAGAGGATCCGAGTCAGCCCCAGCATTTT.

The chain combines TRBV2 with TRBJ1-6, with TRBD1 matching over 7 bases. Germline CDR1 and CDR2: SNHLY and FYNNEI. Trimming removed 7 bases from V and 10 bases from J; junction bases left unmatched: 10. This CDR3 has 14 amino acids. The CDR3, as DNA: TGTGCCAGCATGCCCGGGACAGTCTACTCACCCCTCCACTTT. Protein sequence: CASMPGTVYSPLHF.

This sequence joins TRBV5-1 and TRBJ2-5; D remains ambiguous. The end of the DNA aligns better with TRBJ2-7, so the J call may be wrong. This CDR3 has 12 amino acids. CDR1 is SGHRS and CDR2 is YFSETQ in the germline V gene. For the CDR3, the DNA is TGCGCCAGCAGCTCTGGGATATACGAGCAGTACTTC. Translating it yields CASSSGIYEQYF.

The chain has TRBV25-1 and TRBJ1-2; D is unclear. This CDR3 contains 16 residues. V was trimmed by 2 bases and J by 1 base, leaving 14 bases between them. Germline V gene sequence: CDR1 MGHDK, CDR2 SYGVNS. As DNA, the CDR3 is TGTGCCAGCAGTGAACCTACCTTGGAGCTTAACTATGGCTACACCTTC. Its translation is CASSEPTLELNYGYTF.

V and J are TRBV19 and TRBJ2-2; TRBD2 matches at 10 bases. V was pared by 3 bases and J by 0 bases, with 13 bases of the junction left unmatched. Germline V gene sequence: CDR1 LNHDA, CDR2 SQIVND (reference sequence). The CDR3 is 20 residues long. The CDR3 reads CASSMTAGRLAGANTGELFF. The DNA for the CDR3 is TGTGCCAGTAGTATGACAGCGGGTAGGCTAGCGGGAGCGAACACCGGGGAGCTGTTTTTT.

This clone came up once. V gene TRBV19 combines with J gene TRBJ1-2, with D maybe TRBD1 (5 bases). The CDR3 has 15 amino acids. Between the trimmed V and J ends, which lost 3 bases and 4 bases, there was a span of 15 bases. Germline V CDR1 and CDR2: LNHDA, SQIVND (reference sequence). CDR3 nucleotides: TGTGCCAGTAGTATGGGGCTGGGGCAGATCTATGGCTACACCTTC. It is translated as CASSMGLGQIYGYTF.